These 17 T cell receptor beta chains were sequenced from one sample in a study of cytomegalovirus exposure and HLA in healthy donors. PCR involved 60 Vbeta and 13 Jbeta primers. Sequenced by immunoSEQ multiplex PCR; TCRdb stores in-frame clones only, minus some. The sample lists over 110,000 clones; about four fifths were seen once. What was sequenced was PBMCs. These receptors were obtained from a woman aged 40-49 years in good health and CMV-seropositive.

J is TRBJ2-2 and V is TRBV18, with a tentative D call TRBD1 (6 bases). V was trimmed by 5 bases and J by 0 bases, leaving 16 bases between them. The CDR3 consists of 17 residues. From germline, CDR1 is KGHSH and CDR2 LQKENI. The CDR3 is CASSSYRDAPNTGELFF. The CDR3 nucleotides are TGTGCCAGCTCATCTTACAGGGACGCTCCGAACACCGGGGAGCTGTTTTTT.

This clone was seen a handful of times. This chain connects TRBV6-5 to TRBJ2-7; TRBD1 might be the D (5 bases). V was clipped by 6 bases and J by 6 bases, with 15 bases between them. CDR3 length equals 13 residues. From germline, CDR1 is MNHEY and CDR2 SVGAGI. Here the CDR3 reads CASSKSGFVEQYF. DNA for the CDR3: TGTGCCAGCAGCAAATCAGGGTTCGTCGAGCAGTACTTC.

Concerning this clone: The junction shows a germline mismatch at one end, possibly a read error. The V gene is TRBV7-7, the J gene TRBJ2-3, with 8 bases matching TRBD1. CDR3 length equals 14 residues. CDR1 SSHAT and CDR2 FNYEAQ come from the germline V gene (reference sequence). The CDR3 region has the DNA TGTGCTAGCAGCCCAACAGGGGGTACAGATACGCAGTATTTT. This translates into CASSPTGGTDTQYF.

A single count supports this clone. This chain uses TRBV28 with TRBJ1-2; no firm D call. Trimming pared 7 bases from V and 6 bases from J, leaving 12 bases between. Per germline, CDR1 MDHEN and CDR2 SYDVKM. The CDR3 extends over 12 amino acids. The CDR3 DNA is TGTGCCAGCATGGTGTCGGGGAATGGCTACACCTTC. Its protein product is CASMVSGNGYTF.

V is TRBV11-2 and J is TRBJ2-3; 14 bases line up with TRBD2. Germline-derived CDR1 and CDR2 are SGHAT and FQNNGV. J lost 6 bases, V lost 5 bases, and 13 bases had no gene match. The CDR3 length is 18 residues. CDR3 in DNA: TGTGCCAGCAGCCAGTGGGGGCGACTAGCGGGAGGGGTCGATACGCAGTATTTT. Residues: CASSQWGRLAGGVDTQYF.

The chain couples TRBV4-1 to TRBJ2-3, with 7 bases lining up with TRBD1. The CDR3 sequence is 15 residues long. Germline values: CDR1 MGHRA, CDR2 YSYEKL. The V segment lost 5 bases and the J segment 2 bases; nucleotides outside the gene matches: 7. The CDR3 is CASSVGQVFTDTQYF. For the CDR3, the DNA is TGCGCCAGCAGCGTTGGACAGGTTTTCACAGATACGCAGTATTTT.

The rearrangement links TRBV29-1 to TRBJ2-7; 9 bases are a match to TRBD2. The CDR3 extends over 18 amino acids. Germline lookup yields CDR1 SQVTM and CDR2 ANQGSEA. The CDR3 DNA is TGCAGGCATACTTTACTAGGAGCCTTAGCGGGAGTTCCCTACGAGCAGTACTTC. It translates to CRHTLLGALAGVPYEQYF.

This clone was seen a few times. The genes are TRBV5-1 and TRBJ1-2, with 7 bases that match TRBD1. Unmatched junction bases numbered 7, after V lost 4 bases and J lost 4 bases. The CDR3 is 14 amino acids. Per the germline V gene, CDR1 is SGHRS and CDR2 is YFSETQ. CDR3 sequence reads: CASSEQGGIYGYTF. Here the CDR3 DNA reads TGCGCCAGCAGCGAGCAAGGGGGCATCTATGGCTACACCTTC.

The chain employs TRBV11-2 and TRBJ1-2; 7 positions match TRBD1. After removal of 6 bases from V and 4 bases from J, the junction contained 11 bases not matched to a gene. The germline V gene encodes CDR1 SGHAT and CDR2 FQNNGV. The CDR3 extends over 15 amino acids. CDR3 DNA: TGTGCCAGCAGTTCCACCGACAGGGCTCTCTATGGCTACACCTTC. Protein product: CASSSTDRALYGYTF.

The chain uses TRBV5-1 and TRBJ2-2; 12 nucleotides agree with TRBD2. The V gene's germline CDR1 is SGHRS and CDR2 YFSETQ. The CDR3 length is 16 residues. V trimming: 6 bases; J trimming: 3 bases; junction bases outside the gene matches: 6. Here the CDR3 DNA reads TGCGCCAGCAACGGACTAGCGGGATTGGACACCGGGGAGCTGTTTTTT. Its translation is CASNGLAGLDTGELFF. Supplemented by reference TRBV5-1 and TRBJ2-2, the full variable domain reads KAGVTQTPRYLIKTRGQQVTLSCSPISGHRSVSWYQQTPGQGLQFLFEYFSETQRNKGNFPGRFSGRQFSNSRSEMNVSTLELGDSALYLCASNGLAGLDTGELFFGEGSRLTVL.

This clone was counted only a few times. This chain connects TRBV9 to TRBJ2-1; 9 bases map to TRBD2. After removal of 2 bases from V and 5 bases from J, the junction contained 5 bases not matched to a gene. This CDR3 region has 15 residues. The germline CDR1 and CDR2 sequences are SGDLS and YYNGEE. The CDR3 here is CASSVSGSPNNEQFF. The CDR3 coding sequence is TGTGCCAGCAGCGTTAGCGGGAGCCCAAACAATGAGCAGTTCTTC.

The J gene is TRBJ2-5, the V gene TRBV18; a possible D gene is TRBD2 (6 bases). Per germline, CDR1 KGHSH and CDR2 LQKENI. V was pared by 5 bases and J by 0 bases, with 7 bases between. The CDR3 length is 13 residues. Here the CDR3 DNA reads TGTGCCAGCTCAGCGGGACACCAAGAGACCCAGTACTTC. It is translated as CASSAGHQETQYF.

This sequence joins TRBV5-1 and TRBJ2-3, with 10 bases lining up with TRBD2. The CDR3 has 16 amino acids. The V and J ends lost 4 bases and 4 bases, in that order; junction bases with no gene match: 9. Germline V gives CDR1 SGHRS, CDR2 YFSETQ. The CDR3 DNA reads TGCGCCAGCAGCAGACTCGAGCGGGAGGGGGCAGATACGCAGTATTTT. Protein sequence: CASSRLEREGADTQYF.

The chain couples TRBV21-1 to TRBJ2-7; the table's D call, TRBD1, has no DNA check behind it. TRBV21-1 is a pseudogene locus. The CDR3 totals 17 residues. The CDR3 DNA is TGTGCCAGCAGCAAAGGTATCGGGAAAAGGGGGCCCTACGAGCAGTACTTC. It encodes CASSKGIGKRGPYEQYF.

This sequence joins TRBV15 and TRBJ2-1, with TRBD2 matching over 9 bases. The trim removed 1 base at V and 7 bases at J, leaving 8 bases unmatched. This CDR3 contains 16 residues. CDR1 is LNHNV and CDR2 is YYDKDF in the germline V gene (reference sequence). Here the CDR3 reads CATSRGDSGSWNEQFF. Written as DNA, the CDR3 is TGTGCCACCAGCAGAGGGGATAGCGGGAGTTGGAATGAGCAGTTCTTC.

The chain joins TRBV11-2 to TRBJ2-7; D possibly corresponds to TRBD2 (6 bases). This CDR3 contains 15 residues. Per the germline V gene, CDR1 is SGHAT and CDR2 is FQNNGV. V was shortened by 5 bases and J by 3 bases, with 17 bases between the two germline ends. In DNA, the CDR3 is TGTGCCAGCAGCCCGGAAGCTGGGGGGAACTACGAGCAGTACTTC. Amino acid sequence: CASSPEAGGNYEQYF.

The chain uses TRBV6-6 and TRBJ2-7, with a possible D match to TRBD1 (6 bases). CDR1 MNHNY and CDR2 SVGAGI come from the germline V gene (reference sequence). The CDR3 is made up of 14 amino acids. V was clipped by 5 bases and J by 6 bases, with 17 bases between them. The CDR3 DNA reads as TGTGCCAGCAGTCGACAACTTTGGGACATCGAGCAGTACTTC. Protein sequence: CASSRQLWDIEQYF.